This T cell receptor (beta chain) originates from a study of blood T cell repertoires in COVID-19. In the study overall: The origin of the acute and convalescent COVID-19 samples was the United States, Italy and Spain. The cDNA or gDNA used as material had been derived from T cells, B-cell-depleted T cells, or PBMCs.

The germline CDR1 and CDR2 sequences are SGHRS and YFSETQ. CDR3 length: 15 amino acids. Losses at the gene ends were 5 bases for V and 3 bases for J; bases not matched to a gene: 7. This clone was seen only a few times. Original processing notes: Estimation of nucleated cell counts was performed using reference gene primer amplification. Sequencing was performed with immunoSEQ multiplex PCR; in TCRdb, only in-frame clones are kept and a portion is missing. That table gives V, J and clone size, and the DNA gave D and trimming. The data hold around 200,000 clones, with over 75% observed a single time. This chain uses TRBV5-1 with TRBJ2-1, with TRBD2 matching 8 bases. The sample comprised peripheral blood. The source is a person aged 70 to 80 with COVID-19, enrolled during active disease. CDR3 residues: CASRLRTSGYNEQFF. CDR3 nucleotide sequence: TGCGCCAGCAGACTCCGAACTAGCGGCTACAATGAGCAGTTCTTC.